This paragraph reports one TCR beta chain. Original analysis: Amplification of reference gene primers provided the estimated nucleated cell counts. Generated by immunoSEQ multiplex PCR, the TCRdb table keeps only in-frame clones and is missing some. V, J and clone size reflect that table, while D and trimming were determined from the DNA. The sample holds about 62,000 clones, 80% to 95% seen once. The data are from a study of blood T cell repertoires in COVID-19. Study details: PBMCs, B-cell-depleted T cells, or T cells provided the cDNA or gDNA that made up the material.

The sequenced sample was peripheral blood. The clonotype comes from a human donor in a cohort sampled during active COVID-19.

The CDR3 DNA reads as TGTGCCAGCAGTCTAAGGGGGGGCGGGTCAGATACGCAGTATTTT. Translation: CASSLRGGGSDTQYF. The chain is built from TRBV11-3 and TRBJ2-3; maybe TRBD2 (7 bases). The germline CDR1 and CDR2 sequences are SGHNT and YENEEA. The V gene lost 6 bases and the J gene lost 4 bases, with 17 bases spanning the gap. This CDR3 comprises 15 residues.